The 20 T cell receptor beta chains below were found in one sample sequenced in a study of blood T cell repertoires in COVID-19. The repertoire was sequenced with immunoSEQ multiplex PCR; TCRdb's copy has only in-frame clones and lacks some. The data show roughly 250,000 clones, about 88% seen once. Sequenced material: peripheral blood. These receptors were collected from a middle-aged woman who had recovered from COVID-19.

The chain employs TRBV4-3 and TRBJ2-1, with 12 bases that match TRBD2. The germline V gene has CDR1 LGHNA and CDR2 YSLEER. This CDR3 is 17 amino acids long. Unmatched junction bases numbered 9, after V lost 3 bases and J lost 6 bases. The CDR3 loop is CASSHSTSGGGRNEQFF. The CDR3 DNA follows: TGCGCCAGCAGCCATTCGACTAGCGGGGGAGGTCGCAATGAGCAGTTCTTC.

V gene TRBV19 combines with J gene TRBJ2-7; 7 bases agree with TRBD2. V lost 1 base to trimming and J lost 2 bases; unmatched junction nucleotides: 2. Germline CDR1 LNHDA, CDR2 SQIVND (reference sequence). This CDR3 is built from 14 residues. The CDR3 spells CASSIAGGTYEQYF. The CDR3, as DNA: TGTGCCAGTAGTATAGCGGGGGGAACCTACGAGCAGTACTTC.

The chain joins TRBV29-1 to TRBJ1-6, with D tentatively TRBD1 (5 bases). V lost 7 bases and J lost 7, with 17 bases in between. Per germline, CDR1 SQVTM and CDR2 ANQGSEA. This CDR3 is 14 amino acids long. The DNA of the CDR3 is TGCAGCGCCCGGTCGGGGACTTCGAATTCACCCCTCCACTTT. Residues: CSARSGTSNSPLHF. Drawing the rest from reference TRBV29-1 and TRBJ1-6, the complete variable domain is SAVISQKPSRDICQRGTSLTIQCQVDSQVTMMFWYRQQPGQSLTLIATANQGSEATYESGFVIDKFPISRPNLTFSTLTVSNMSPEDSSIYLCSARSGTSNSPLHFGNGTRLTVT.

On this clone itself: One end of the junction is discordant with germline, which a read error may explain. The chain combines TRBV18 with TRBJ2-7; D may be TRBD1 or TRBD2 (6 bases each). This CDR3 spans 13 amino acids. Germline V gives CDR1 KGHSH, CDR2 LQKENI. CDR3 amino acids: CATSRGTSYEQYF. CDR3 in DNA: TGTGCCACCTCACGGGGGACATCCTACGAGCAGTACTTC.

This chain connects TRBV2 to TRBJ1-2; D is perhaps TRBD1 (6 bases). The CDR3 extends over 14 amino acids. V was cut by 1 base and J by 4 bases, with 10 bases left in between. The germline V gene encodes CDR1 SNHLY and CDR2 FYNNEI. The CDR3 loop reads CASSEGQGIYGYTF. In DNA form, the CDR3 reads TGTGCCAGCAGTGAAGGGCAGGGGATCTATGGCTACACCTTC.

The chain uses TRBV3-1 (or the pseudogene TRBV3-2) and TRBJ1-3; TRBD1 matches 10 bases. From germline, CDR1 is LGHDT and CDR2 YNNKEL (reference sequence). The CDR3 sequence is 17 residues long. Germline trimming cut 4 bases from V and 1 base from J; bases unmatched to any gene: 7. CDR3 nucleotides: TGTGCCAGCAGCCCGGTCCAGGGACAGGGGTCTGGAAACACCATATATTTT. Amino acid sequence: CASSPVQGQGSGNTIYF.

CDR3 nucleotides: TGTGCCAGCAGTTACGACAGGGCGGGCACTGAAGCTTTCTTT. Protein sequence: CASSYDRAGTEAFF. The V and J genes are TRBV7-2 and TRBJ1-1; 7 positions match TRBD1. V shed 6 bases and J 4 bases; nucleotides not matched to a gene: 8. This CDR3 contains 14 residues. Germline CDR1 is SGHTA and CDR2 is FQGNSA.

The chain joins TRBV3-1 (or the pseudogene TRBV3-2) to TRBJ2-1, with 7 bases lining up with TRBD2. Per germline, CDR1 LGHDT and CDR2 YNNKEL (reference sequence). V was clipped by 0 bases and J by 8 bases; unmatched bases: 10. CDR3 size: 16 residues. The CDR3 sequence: CASSQEGEAGSDEQFF. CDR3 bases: TGTGCCAGCAGCCAAGAGGGGGAAGCGGGGAGCGATGAGCAGTTCTTC.

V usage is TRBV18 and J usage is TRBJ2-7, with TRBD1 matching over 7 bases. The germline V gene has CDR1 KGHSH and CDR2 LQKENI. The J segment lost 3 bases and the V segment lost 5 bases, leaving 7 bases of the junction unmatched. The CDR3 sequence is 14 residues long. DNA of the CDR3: TGTGCCAGCTCATCCGGGACAGACCTCTACGAGCAGTACTTC. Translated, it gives CASSSGTDLYEQYF.

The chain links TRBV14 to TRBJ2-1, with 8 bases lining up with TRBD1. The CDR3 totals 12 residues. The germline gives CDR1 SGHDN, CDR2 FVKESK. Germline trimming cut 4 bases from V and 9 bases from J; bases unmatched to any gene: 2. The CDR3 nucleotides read TGTGCCAGCAGCCGACAGGGGACTGAGCAGTTCTTC. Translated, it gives CASSRQGTEQFF.

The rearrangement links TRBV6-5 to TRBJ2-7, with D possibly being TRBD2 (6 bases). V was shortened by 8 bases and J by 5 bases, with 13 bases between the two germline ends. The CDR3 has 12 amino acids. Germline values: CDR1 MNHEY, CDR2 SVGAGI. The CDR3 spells CASGRLVHEQYF. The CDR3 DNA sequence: TGTGCCAGCGGGAGACTAGTCCACGAGCAGTACTTC.

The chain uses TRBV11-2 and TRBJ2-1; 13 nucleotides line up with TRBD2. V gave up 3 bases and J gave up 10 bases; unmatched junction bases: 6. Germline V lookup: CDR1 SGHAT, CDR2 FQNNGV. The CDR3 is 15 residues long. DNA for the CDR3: TGTGCCAGCAGCTTGCGGACTAGCGGGAGTAGGGAGCAGTTCTTC. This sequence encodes CASSLRTSGSREQFF.

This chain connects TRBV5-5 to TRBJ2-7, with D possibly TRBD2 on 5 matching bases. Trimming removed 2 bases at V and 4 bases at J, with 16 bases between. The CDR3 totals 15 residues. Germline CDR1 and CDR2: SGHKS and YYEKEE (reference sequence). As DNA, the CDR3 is TGTGCCAGCAGCTTCGGGCGGGCGGAAATTTACGAGCAGTACTTC. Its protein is CASSFGRAEIYEQYF.

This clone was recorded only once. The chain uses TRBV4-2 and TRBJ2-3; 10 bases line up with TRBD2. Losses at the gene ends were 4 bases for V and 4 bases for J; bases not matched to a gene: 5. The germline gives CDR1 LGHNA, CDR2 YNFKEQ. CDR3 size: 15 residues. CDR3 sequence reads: CASSRTAGGPDTQYF. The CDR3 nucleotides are TGTGCCAGCAGCCGAACAGCGGGGGGGCCAGATACGCAGTATTTT.

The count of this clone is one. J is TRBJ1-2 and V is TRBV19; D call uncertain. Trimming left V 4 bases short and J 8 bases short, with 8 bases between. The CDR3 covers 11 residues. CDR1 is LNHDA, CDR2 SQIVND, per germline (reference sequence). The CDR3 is CASSNFSGYTF. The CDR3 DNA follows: TGTGCCAGTAGTAATTTCTCGGGCTACACCTTC.

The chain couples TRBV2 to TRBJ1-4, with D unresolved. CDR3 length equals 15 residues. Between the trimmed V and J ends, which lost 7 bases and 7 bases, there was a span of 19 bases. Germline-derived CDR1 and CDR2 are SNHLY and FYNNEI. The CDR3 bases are TGTGCCAGCACGCGAGGACTGGGGAGTAGTGAAAAACTGTTTTTT. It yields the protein CASTRGLGSSEKLFF.

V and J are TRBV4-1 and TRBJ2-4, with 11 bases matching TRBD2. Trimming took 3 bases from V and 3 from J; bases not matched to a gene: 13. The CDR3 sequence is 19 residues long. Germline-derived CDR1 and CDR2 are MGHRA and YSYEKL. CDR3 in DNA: TGCGCCAGCAGCCACCCCGGGCTAGCGGGAGGAGGGGACAAAAACATTCAGTACTTC. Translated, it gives CASSHPGLAGGGDKNIQYF.

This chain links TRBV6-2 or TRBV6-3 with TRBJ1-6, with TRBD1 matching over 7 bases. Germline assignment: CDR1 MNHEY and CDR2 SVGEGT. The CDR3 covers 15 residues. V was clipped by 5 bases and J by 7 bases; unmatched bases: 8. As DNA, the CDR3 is TGTGCCAGCAGTCGGACAGGAGGGCGGAATTCACCCCTCCACTTT. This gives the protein CASSRTGGRNSPLHF.

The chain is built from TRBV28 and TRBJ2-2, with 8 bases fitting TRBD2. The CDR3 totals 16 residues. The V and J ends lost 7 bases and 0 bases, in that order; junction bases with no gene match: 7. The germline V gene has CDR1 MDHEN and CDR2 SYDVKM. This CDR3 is CASTARGGSNTGELFF. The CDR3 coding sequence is TGTGCCAGCACCGCCCGGGGGGGGTCGAACACCGGGGAGCTGTTTTTT.

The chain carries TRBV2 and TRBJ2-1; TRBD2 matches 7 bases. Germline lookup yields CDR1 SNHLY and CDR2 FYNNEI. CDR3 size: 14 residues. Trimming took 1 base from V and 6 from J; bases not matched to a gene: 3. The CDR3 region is CASSEGAGRNEQFF. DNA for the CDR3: TGTGCCAGCAGTGAAGGAGCGGGGCGCAATGAGCAGTTCTTC.